These T cell receptor beta chains were read from a single sample in a study of CD8+CD57+ T cells in acquired aplastic anemia. MiXCR, run by TCRdb on the reads, gives a single entry per CDR3 protein. The sample contains roughly 250,000 distinct CDR3 sequences, roughly 80% of which appear only once. Sequenced sample: sorted CD4+, CD8+, or CD8+CD57+ T cells (not recorded which) from PBMCs. These receptors all stem from a human donor with aplastic anemia. CDR3s include the opening cysteine and the closing phenylalanine or tryptophan.

v_call: TRBV7-2; j_call: TRBJ2-3; cdr3_aa: CASSRAGFLGPGTF
v_call: TRBV3-1; j_call: TRBJ1-6; cdr3_aa: CASSPGVPPSNSPLHF
v_call: TRBV5-6; j_call: TRBJ1-6; cdr3_aa: CASSEERGVGGSPLHF
v_call: TRBV7-2; j_call: TRBJ2-3; cdr3_aa: CASSFPAGGTALSF
v_call: TRBV2; j_call: TRBJ2-1; cdr3_aa: CASSQGGANSQDEQFF
v_call: TRBV7-9; j_call: TRBJ2-3; cdr3_aa: CATSRGRGGHTHTF
v_call: TRBV7-2; j_call: -; cdr3_aa: CASSWEYDNTAQYF
v_call: TRBV11-1; j_call: TRBJ2-1; cdr3_aa: CASSEEDFHEQFF
v_call: TRBV7-9; j_call: TRBJ2-3; cdr3_aa: CCGSGAGGTDTQYF
v_call: TRBV15; j_call: TRBJ2-7; cdr3_aa: CASSYGKEQDKQYF
v_call: TRBV2; j_call: TRBJ1-2; cdr3_aa: CASSGGGSYVNTF
v_call: TRBV7-8; j_call: TRBJ1-2; cdr3_aa: CASSLAGDGDVQGYTF
v_call: TRBV2; j_call: TRBJ2-1; cdr3_aa: CARRSGGSHEQFF
v_call: TRBV7-9; j_call: TRBJ1-1; cdr3_aa: CASSLLPGGLVVAFF
v_call: TRBV7-3; j_call: TRBJ2-7; cdr3_aa: CASSRTPTPPGHEQYF
v_call: TRBV7-8; j_call: TRBJ2-3; cdr3_aa: CASSLPGAGQNDTQYF
v_call: TRBV19; j_call: TRBJ2-1; cdr3_aa: CASSIASAAYNGNFFVF
v_call: TRBV11-1; j_call: TRBJ1-6; cdr3_aa: CASSSDMTNSPLHF
v_call: TRBV10-3; j_call: TRBJ1-5; cdr3_aa: CAIRQGVLNNQPQHF
v_call: TRBV7-9; j_call: TRBJ1-1; cdr3_aa: CASSLEGRCGANAFF
v_call: TRBV9; j_call: TRBJ1-5; cdr3_aa: CASSEAYNPQTRNF
v_call: TRBV9; j_call: TRBJ2-7; cdr3_aa: CASSVLGTASSHEQYF
v_call: TRBV7-9; j_call: TRBJ1-1; cdr3_aa: CASSQDQGGTGELFF
v_call: TRBV7-9; j_call: TRBJ2-3; cdr3_aa: CASSLAGRYGANVYF
v_call: TRBV7-9; j_call: TRBJ2-1; cdr3_aa: CASSFERGGGNDEFF
v_call: TRBV7-8; j_call: TRBJ1-6; cdr3_aa: CASRVGGTGTQYFLHF
v_call: TRBV7-3; j_call: TRBJ1-1; cdr3_aa: CASSLDRACDQYSFF
v_call: TRBV6-6; j_call: TRBJ2-7; cdr3_aa: CASSYGTGEDYEQYF
v_call: TRBV6-2/TRBV6-3; j_call: TRBJ1-6; cdr3_aa: CASSPKVAGYIDESPLHF